The rows below give T cell receptor beta chains drawn from one sample of a study of T cells in Graves' hyperthyroidism and ophthalmopathy. TCRdb passed the multiplex PCR reads through MiXCR, listing each CDR3 protein once. This sample yields a few hundred thousand distinct CDR3 sequences, of which around 16% are seen a single time; approximately 14% belongs to the top ten. Source material: blood. The origin of the receptors is a woman between 18 and 29 years old with Graves' hyperthyroidism. Both conserved end residues are part of each CDR3. D genes are given only for firm matches. Only some rows state a clone size, as once, few, many or a class for expanded clones.

J gene	D gene	V gene	clone size	CDR3 protein	CDR3 DNA
TRBJ2-2	NA	TRBV11-3	many	CASSRELTGELFF	TGTGCCAGCAGCCGGGAGCTCACCGGGGAGCTGTTTTTT
TRBJ1-3	TRBD1	TRBV5-1	once	CASSLQGTGVSGNTIYF	TGCGCCAGCAGCTTGCAAGGGACAGGAGTAAGTGGAAACACCATATATTTT
TRBJ2-1	NA	TRBV2	NA	CASSPGQGRVEQFF	TGTGCCAGCAGCCCAGGACAAGGCCGGGTTGAGCAGTTCTTC
TRBJ2-7	NA	TRBV20-1	many	CSAGGLGGLSYEQYF	TGCAGTGCCGGAGGTTTGGGGGGGCTCTCCTACGAGCAGTACTTC
TRBJ1-5	TRBD1	TRBV20-1	many	CSAPQGSGIRNQPQHF	TGCAGTGCTCCACAGGGGTCCGGTATACGCAATCAGCCCCAGCATTTT
TRBJ1-3	NA	TRBV20-1	many	CSARGAPGNTIYF	TGCAGTGCTAGAGGGGCACCTGGAAACACCATATATTTT
TRBJ1-5	NA	TRBV20-1	NA	CSAKEGLNQPQHF	TGCAGTGCAAAAGAAGGACTGAATCAGCCCCAGCATTTT
TRBJ1-1	NA	TRBV11-1	many	CASTVLGSGNTEAFF	TGTGCCAGCACCGTACTAGGGTCCGGGAACACTGAAGCTTTCTTT
TRBJ1-1	NA	TRBV10-2	many	CASSREGTEAFF	TGCGCCAGCAGTAGGGAAGGCACTGAAGCTTTCTTT
TRBJ2-5	NA	TRBV2	few	CASSTEGTQYF	TGTGCCAGCAGTACGGAGGGGACCCAGTACTTC
TRBJ2-2	NA	TRBV6-1	many	CASSRGGNTGELFF	TGTGCCAGCTCGAGGGGGGGAAACACCGGGGAGCTGTTTTTT
TRBJ1-2	NA	TRBV3-1	many	CASSQEGGGNYGYTF	TGTGCCAGCAGCCAAGAGGGAGGAGGTAACTATGGCTACACCTTC
TRBJ1-2	NA	TRBV7-9	few	CAAPQGSSQVYGYTF	TGCGCAGCACCACAGGGATCGTCGCAGGTCTATGGCTACACCTTC
TRBJ1-2	NA	TRBV6-2/TRBV6-3	many	CASSYSKRAANYGYTF	TGTGCCAGCAGTTACTCGAAACGCGCAGCTAACTATGGCTACACCTTC
TRBJ1-1	NA	TRBV18	many	CASSPGTDVNTEAFF	TGTGCCAGCTCACCAGGGACGGACGTGAACACTGAAGCTTTCTTT
TRBJ2-7	TRBD2	TRBV28	many	CASSLLLAAAYEQYF	TGTGCCAGCAGTTTATTACTAGCGGCCGCCTACGAGCAGTACTTC
TRBJ2-1	TRBD2	TRBV20-1	few	CSASRGRNEQFF	TGCAGTGCTAGTCGCGGGAGGAATGAGCAGTTCTTC
TRBJ2-5	NA	TRBV20-1	many	CSVGRQETQYF	TGCAGTGTGGGGAGGCAAGAGACCCAGTACTTC